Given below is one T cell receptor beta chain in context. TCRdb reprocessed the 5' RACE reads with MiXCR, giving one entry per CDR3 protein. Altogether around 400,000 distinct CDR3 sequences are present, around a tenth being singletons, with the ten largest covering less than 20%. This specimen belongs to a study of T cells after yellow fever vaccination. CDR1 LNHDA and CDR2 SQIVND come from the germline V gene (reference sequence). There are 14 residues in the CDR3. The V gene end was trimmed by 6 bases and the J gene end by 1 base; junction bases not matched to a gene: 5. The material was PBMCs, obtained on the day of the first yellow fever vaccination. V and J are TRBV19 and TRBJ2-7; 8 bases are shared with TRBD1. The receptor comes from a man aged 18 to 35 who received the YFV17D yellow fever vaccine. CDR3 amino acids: CASSNRDRSYEQYF. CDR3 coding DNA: TGTGCCAGTAGCAACCGGGACAGGTCCTACGAGCAGTACTTC.